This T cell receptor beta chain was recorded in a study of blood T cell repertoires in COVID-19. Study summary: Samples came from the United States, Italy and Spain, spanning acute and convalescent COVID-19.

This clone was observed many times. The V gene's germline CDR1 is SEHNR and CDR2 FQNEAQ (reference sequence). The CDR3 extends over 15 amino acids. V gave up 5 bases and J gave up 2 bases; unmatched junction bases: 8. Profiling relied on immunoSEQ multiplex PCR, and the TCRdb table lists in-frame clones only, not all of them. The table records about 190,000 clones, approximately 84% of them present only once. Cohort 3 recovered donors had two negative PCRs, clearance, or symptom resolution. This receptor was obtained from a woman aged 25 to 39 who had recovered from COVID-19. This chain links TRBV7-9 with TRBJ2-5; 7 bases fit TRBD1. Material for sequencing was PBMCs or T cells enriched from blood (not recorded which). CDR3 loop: CASSHPYRGQETQYF. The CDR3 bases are TGTGCCAGCAGCCACCCTTACAGGGGTCAAGAGACCCAGTACTTC.